A selection of T cell receptor beta chains follows, all from one sample in a study of T-cell memory formation after mild COVID-19. TCRdb independently ran MiXCR on the 5' RACE reads; one entry per CDR3 protein. The data contain fewer than 250,000 distinct CDR3 sequences, under 30% of them singletons. The material sequenced was PBMCs or a T cell subset sorted from them (not recorded which). These receptors were taken from an adult woman who had mild COVID-19 (a few samples of this study predate the infection). Cell type and time point are not known. Each CDR3 is given with its conserved first and last residue. The D gene is left open where the match is weak. Only part of the rows carry a size: once, few, many, or a class if the clone is expanded.

>NA|TRBV5-1|NA|TRBJ2-3
CASSLALHTDTQYF
TGCGCCAGCAGCTTGGCCCTCCACACAGATACGCAGTATTTT
>NA|TRBV20-1|NA|TRBJ1-1
CSARDTGTVEAFF
TGCAGTGCTAGAGATACCGGGACTGTTGAAGCTTTCTTT
>NA|TRBV15|NA|TRBJ2-7
CATAGSYEQYF
TGTGCCACCGCAGGATCCTACGAGCAGTACTTC
>NA|TRBV3-1|NA|TRBJ2-3
CASSRGTLSTDTQYF
TGTGCCAGCAGCCGAGGGACACTGAGCACAGATACGCAGTATTTT
>NA|TRBV20-1|NA|TRBJ2-2
CSASGGANTGELFF
TGCAGTGCTAGCGGGGGCGCGAACACCGGGGAGCTGTTTTTT
>few|TRBV3-1|NA|TRBJ2-3
CASSLLRDTQYF
TGTGCCAGCAGCCTACTGAGGGATACGCAGTATTTT
>many|TRBV5-1|NA|TRBJ2-6
CASSPFPSGANVLTF
TGCGCCAGCAGCCCCTTCCCCTCTGGGGCCAACGTCCTGACTTTC
>NA|TRBV30|NA|TRBJ1-1
CAWSTGTGTPEAFF
TGTGCCTGGAGTACCGGGACGGGGACCCCAGAAGCTTTCTTT
>NA|TRBV28|NA|TRBJ2-7
CASSLQERRPKF
TGTGCCAGCAGTCTTCAGGAAAGACGGCCTAAATTC
>NA|TRBV4-1|NA|TRBJ2-7
CASSQDYPPRGEQYF
TGCGCCAGCAGCCAAGATTATCCTCCGCGGGGCGAGCAGTACTTC
>NA|TRBV2|TRBD1|TRBJ2-5
CASTGAGTEETQYF
TGTGCCAGCACCGGAGCCGGGACAGAAGAGACCCAGTACTTC
>few|TRBV7-8|NA|TRBJ2-5
CASSLATAYQETQYF
TGTGCCAGCAGCTTAGCGACCGCTTACCAAGAGACCCAGTACTTC
>NA|TRBV4-1|NA|TRBJ2-1
CASSQEPARGRDGFSEQFF
TGCGCCAGCAGCCAAGAACCGGCTAGAGGCAGGGATGGTTTTAGTGAGCAGTTCTTC
>NA|TRBV30|TRBD2|TRBJ2-7
CAWRLAGATYEQYF
TGTGCCTGGCGACTAGCGGGGGCAACCTACGAGCAGTACTTC
>NA|TRBV12-3/TRBV12-4|TRBD2|TRBJ2-3
CASSLHGGAVSTDTQYF
TGTGCCAGCAGTCTACACGGGGGGGCCGTTTCTACAGATACGCAGTATTTT
>once|TRBV7-7|TRBD1|TRBJ2-1
CASSLGGTGTNNEQFF
TGTGCTAGCAGCTTAGGCGGGACAGGGACCAACAATGAGCAGTTCTTC
>NA|TRBV6-2/TRBV6-3|NA|TRBJ1-1
CASSYRGGRRLNTEAFF
TGTGCCAGCAGTTACAGGGGAGGTCGGAGGCTGAACACTGAAGCTTTCTTT
>few|TRBV5-1|TRBD2|TRBJ2-6
CASSFGTTTSGANVLTF
TGCGCCAGCAGCTTTGGGACTACTACCTCTGGGGCCAACGTCCTGACTTTC
>NA|TRBV11-2|NA|TRBJ2-3
CASSRYNGGGADTQYF
TGTGCCAGCAGCCGGTACAACGGGGGAGGTGCAGATACGCAGTATTTT
>NA|TRBV7-6|TRBD1|TRBJ2-2
CASRPNRGANTGELFF
TGTGCCAGCAGACCAAACAGGGGGGCCAACACCGGGGAGCTGTTTTTT
>NA|TRBV7-8|TRBD1|TRBJ2-5
CASSLPGDRGETQYF
TGTGCCAGCAGCCTCCCAGGGGACAGGGGAGAGACCCAGTACTTC
>NA|TRBV4-1|NA|TRBJ2-3
CASRLLDTQYF
TGCGCCAGCAGACTCCTAGATACGCAGTATTTT
>NA|TRBV5-1|TRBD2|TRBJ2-7
CASSPSGKAYEQYF
TGCGCCAGCAGCCCGAGCGGGAAGGCCTACGAGCAGTACTTC
>NA|TRBV5-6|TRBD1|TRBJ2-7
CASSIGTGEASYEQYF
TGTGCCAGCAGCATAGGGACAGGGGAAGCCTCCTACGAGCAGTACTTC
>NA|TRBV2|NA|TRBJ2-1
CASSVRGAYNEQFF
TGTGCCAGCAGTGTAAGGGGGGCATACAATGAGCAGTTCTTC
>few|TRBV7-3|NA|TRBJ2-5
CASSLRGQFQETQYF
TGTGCCAGCAGCTTACGTGGACAGTTCCAAGAGACCCAGTACTTC
>few|TRBV5-1|NA|TRBJ2-7
CASSPGTHNEQYF
TGCGCCAGCAGCCCCGGGACCCACAACGAGCAGTACTTC
>few|TRBV29-1|TRBD1|TRBJ2-6
CSTTGNTGANVLTF
TGCAGTACGACAGGGAATACTGGGGCCAACGTCCTGACTTTC
>few|TRBV11-2|NA|TRBJ2-7
CASSYVAWGSSYEQYF
TGTGCCAGCAGCTACGTAGCGTGGGGGAGCTCCTACGAGCAGTACTTC
>NA|TRBV12-3/TRBV12-4|NA|TRBJ1-1
CASSSTGRSTEAFF
TGTGCCAGCAGTTCTACGGGACGGAGCACTGAAGCTTTCTTT
>NA|TRBV24-1|NA|TRBJ2-5
CATSQEEETQYF
TGTGCCACCAGTCAAGAGGAAGAGACCCAGTACTTC
>few|TRBV10-3|NA|TRBJ1-2
CAILGSDGYTF
TGTGCCATCTTAGGATCTGACGGCTACACCTTC
>NA|TRBV20-1|NA|TRBJ2-7
CSAFPRGGFSYEQYF
TGCAGTGCTTTTCCCCGGGGCGGATTTTCCTACGAGCAGTACTTC
>NA|TRBV7-2|TRBD1|TRBJ1-5
CASSKQGNQPQHF
TGTGCCAGCAGCAAACAGGGGAACCAGCCCCAGCATTTT
>NA|TRBV5-5|NA|TRBJ1-2
CASSLGVSADTNYGYTF
TGTGCCAGCAGCTTGGGAGTATCGGCGGATACTAACTATGGCTACACCTTC
>NA|TRBV10-3|TRBD1|TRBJ1-6
CAISGDSGHSPLHF
TGTGCCATCAGTGGGGACAGTGGACATTCACCCCTCCACTTT
>few|TRBV7-3|NA|TRBJ2-1
CASSLFPADSYNEQFF
TGTGCCAGCAGCTTATTCCCAGCGGACTCCTACAATGAGCAGTTCTTC
>NA|TRBV29-1|NA|TRBJ2-3
CSVANGTQYF
TGCAGCGTTGCAAACGGTACGCAGTATTTT
>NA|TRBV20-1|TRBD1|TRBJ1-3
CSAAQGAGNTIYF
TGCAGTGCCGCACAGGGGGCTGGAAACACCATATATTTT
>NA|TRBV5-1|NA|TRBJ1-4
CASSPLGANNEKLFF
TGCGCCAGCAGCCCCCTGGGGGCAAATAATGAAAAACTGTTTTTT
>few|TRBV7-2|NA|TRBJ2-3
CASSLGGVYSTDTQYF
TGTGCCAGCAGCTTAGGGGGGGTATACAGCACAGATACGCAGTATTTT
>NA|TRBV29-1|NA|TRBJ1-2
CSVPSPRSYGYTF
TGCAGCGTTCCGAGCCCAAGGAGCTATGGCTACACCTTC
>many|TRBV30|NA|TRBJ2-1
CAWSVELGAEQFF
TGTGCCTGGAGTGTAGAATTGGGGGCTGAGCAGTTCTTC
>NA|TRBV7-9|NA|TRBJ1-3
CASSNGLSIYF
TGTGCCAGCAGCAATGGTCTCTCCATATATTTT
>few|TRBV9|TRBD1|TRBJ1-1
CASSVVQGGSRNTEAFF
TGTGCCAGCAGCGTCGTCCAGGGGGGGTCCAGGAACACTGAAGCTTTCTTT
>few|TRBV20-1|TRBD1|TRBJ1-1
CSAWKTGGTNTEAFF
TGCAGTGCTTGGAAGACAGGGGGGACGAACACTGAAGCTTTCTTT
>many|TRBV7-9|TRBD2|TRBJ2-1
CASINSLTSGIANEQFF
TGTGCCAGCATCAACTCACTGACTAGCGGGATTGCCAATGAGCAGTTCTTC
>NA|TRBV5-1|TRBD1|TRBJ2-7
CASSLAFGQGNYEQYF
TGCGCCAGCAGCTTGGCCTTCGGACAGGGGAACTACGAGCAGTACTTC
>NA|TRBV18|TRBD1|TRBJ1-6
CASSPPGTVNSPLHF
TGTGCCAGCTCACCACCCGGGACAGTTAATTCACCCCTCCACTTT
>few|TRBV4-1|NA|TRBJ1-1
CASSHEAGYTEAFF
TGCGCCAGCAGCCATGAGGCCGGTTACACTGAAGCTTTCTTT
>few|TRBV7-2|NA|TRBJ2-7
CASSLGSIYEQYF
TGTGCCAGCAGCTTAGGAAGTATCTACGAGCAGTACTTC